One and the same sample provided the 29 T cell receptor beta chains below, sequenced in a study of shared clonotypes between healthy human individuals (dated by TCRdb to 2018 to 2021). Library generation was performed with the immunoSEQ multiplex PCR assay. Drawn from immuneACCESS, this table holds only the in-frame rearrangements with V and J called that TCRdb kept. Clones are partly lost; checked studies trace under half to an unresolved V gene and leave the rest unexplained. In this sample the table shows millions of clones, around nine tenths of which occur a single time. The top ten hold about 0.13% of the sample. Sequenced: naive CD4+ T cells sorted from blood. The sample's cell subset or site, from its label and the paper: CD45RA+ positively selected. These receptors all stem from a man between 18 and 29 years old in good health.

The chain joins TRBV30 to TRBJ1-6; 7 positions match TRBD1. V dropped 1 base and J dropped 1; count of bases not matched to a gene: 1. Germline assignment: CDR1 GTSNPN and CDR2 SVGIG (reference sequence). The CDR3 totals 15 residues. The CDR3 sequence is CAWSEQGSYNSPLHF. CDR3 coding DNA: TGTGCCTGGAGTGAACAGGGGTCCTATAATTCACCCCTCCACTTT.

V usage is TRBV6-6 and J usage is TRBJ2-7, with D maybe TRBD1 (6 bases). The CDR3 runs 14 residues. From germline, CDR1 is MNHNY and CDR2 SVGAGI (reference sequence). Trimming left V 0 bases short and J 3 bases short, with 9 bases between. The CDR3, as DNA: TGTGCCAGCAGTTACTCGAGGGGACACTACGAGCAGTACTTC. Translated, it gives CASSYSRGHYEQYF.

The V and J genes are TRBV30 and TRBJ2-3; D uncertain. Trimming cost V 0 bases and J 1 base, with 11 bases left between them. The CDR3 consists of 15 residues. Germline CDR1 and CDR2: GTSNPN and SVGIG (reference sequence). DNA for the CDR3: TGTGCCTGGAGTGTAAAAATCAGTGGCACAGATACGCAGTATTTT. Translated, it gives CAWSVKISGTDTQYF.

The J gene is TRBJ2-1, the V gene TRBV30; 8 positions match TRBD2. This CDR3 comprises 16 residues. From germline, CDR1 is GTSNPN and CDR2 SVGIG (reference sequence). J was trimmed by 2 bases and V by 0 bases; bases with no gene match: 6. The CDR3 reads CAWSVSLAGPYNEQFF. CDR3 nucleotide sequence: TGTGCCTGGAGTGTATCCCTAGCGGGCCCCTACAATGAGCAGTTCTTC.

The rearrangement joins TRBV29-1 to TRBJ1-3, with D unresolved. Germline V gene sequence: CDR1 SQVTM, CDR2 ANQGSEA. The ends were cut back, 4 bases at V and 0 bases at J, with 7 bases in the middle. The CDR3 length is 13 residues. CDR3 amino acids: CSVVKNSGNTIYF. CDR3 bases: TGCAGCGTTGTTAAGAACTCTGGAAACACCATATATTTT.

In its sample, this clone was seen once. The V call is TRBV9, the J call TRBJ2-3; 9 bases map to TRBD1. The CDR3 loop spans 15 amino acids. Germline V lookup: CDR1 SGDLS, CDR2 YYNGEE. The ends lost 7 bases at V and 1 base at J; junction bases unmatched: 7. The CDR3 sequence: CASSWDREGTDTQYF. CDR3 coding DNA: TGTGCCAGCTCTTGGGACAGGGAAGGCACAGATACGCAGTATTTT.

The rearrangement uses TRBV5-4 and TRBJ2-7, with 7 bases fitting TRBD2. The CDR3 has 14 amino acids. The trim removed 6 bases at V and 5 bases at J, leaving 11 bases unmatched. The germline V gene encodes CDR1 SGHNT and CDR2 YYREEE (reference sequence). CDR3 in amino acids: CASTPTGGKDEQYF. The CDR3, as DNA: TGTGCCAGCACCCCGACGGGGGGAAAGGACGAGCAGTACTTC.

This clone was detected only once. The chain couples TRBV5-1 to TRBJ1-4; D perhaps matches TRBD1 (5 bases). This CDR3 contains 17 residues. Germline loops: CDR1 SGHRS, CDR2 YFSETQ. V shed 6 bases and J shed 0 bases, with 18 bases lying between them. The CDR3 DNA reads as TGCGCCAGCATGTGGGCACAAGGGGTCCCAACTAATGAAAAACTGTTTTTT. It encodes CASMWAQGVPTNEKLFF.

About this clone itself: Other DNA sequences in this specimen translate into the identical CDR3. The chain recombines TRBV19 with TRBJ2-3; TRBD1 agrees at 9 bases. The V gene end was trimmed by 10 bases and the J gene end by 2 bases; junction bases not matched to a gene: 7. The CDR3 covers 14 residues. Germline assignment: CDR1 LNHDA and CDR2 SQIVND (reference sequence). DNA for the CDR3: TGTGCCACCCGACAGGGGGGGTCCACAGATACGCAGTATTTT. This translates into CATRQGGSTDTQYF.

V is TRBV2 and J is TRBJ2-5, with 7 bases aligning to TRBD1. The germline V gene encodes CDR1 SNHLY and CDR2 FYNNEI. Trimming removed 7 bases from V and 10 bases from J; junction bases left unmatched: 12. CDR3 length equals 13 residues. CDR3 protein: CASTGTAQIIQYF. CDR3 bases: TGTGCCAGCACAGGGACAGCACAAATAATCCAGTACTTC.

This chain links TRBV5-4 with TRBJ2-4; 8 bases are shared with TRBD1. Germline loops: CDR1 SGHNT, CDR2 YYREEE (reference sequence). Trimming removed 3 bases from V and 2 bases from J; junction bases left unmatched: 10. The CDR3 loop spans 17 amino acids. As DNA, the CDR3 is TGTGCCAGCAGCTCCCAGGGGGCTCTGTTGACCAAAAACATTCAGTACTTC. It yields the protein CASSSQGALLTKNIQYF.

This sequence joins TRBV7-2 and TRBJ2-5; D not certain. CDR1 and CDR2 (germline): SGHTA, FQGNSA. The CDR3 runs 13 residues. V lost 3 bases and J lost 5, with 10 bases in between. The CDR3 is CASSFRHGETQYF. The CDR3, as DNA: TGTGCCAGCAGCTTCCGACATGGGGAGACCCAGTACTTC.

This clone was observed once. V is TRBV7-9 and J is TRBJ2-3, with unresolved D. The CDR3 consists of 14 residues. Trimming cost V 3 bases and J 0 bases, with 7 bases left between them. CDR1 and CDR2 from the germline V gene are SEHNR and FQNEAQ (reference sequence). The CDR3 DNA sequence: TGTGCCAGCAGCTTTTTCTGGAGCACAGATACGCAGTATTTT. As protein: CASSFFWSTDTQYF.

This CDR3 reads CASSPLAGANNEQFF. The CDR3 DNA reads TGCGCCAGCAGCCCGTTAGCGGGCGCTAACAATGAGCAGTTCTTC. The V and J genes are TRBV5-1 and TRBJ2-1; TRBD2 matches 7 bases. CDR3 length: 15 residues. J lost 5 bases, V lost 4 bases, and 9 bases had no gene match. CDR1 SGHRS and CDR2 YFSETQ come from the germline V gene. Together with reference TRBV5-1 and TRBJ2-1, the CDR3 gives the full variable domain: KAGVTQTPRYLIKTRGQQVTLSCSPISGHRSVSWYQQTPGQGLQFLFEYFSETQRNKGNFPGRFSGRQFSNSRSEMNVSTLELGDSALYLCASSPLAGANNEQFFGPGTRLTVL.

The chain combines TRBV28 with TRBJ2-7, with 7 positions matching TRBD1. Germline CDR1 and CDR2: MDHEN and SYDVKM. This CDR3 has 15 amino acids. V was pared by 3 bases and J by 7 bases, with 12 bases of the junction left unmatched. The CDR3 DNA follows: TGTGCCAGCAGTTTTGGCGACAGGGCGCTTCGAGAGCAGTACTTC. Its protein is CASSFGDRALREQYF.

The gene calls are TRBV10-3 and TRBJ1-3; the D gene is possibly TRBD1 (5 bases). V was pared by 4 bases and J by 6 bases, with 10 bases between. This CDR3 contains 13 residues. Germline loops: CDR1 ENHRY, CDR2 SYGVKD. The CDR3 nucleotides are TGTGCCATCAGTGTAGGAGGGGAAAACACCATATATTTT. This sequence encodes CAISVGGENTIYF.

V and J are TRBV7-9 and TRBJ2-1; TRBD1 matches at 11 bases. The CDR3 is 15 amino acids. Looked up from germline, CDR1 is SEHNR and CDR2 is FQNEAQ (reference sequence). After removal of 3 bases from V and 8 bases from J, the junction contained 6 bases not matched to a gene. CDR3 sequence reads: CASSFGTGGADEQFF. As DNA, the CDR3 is TGTGCCAGCAGCTTTGGGACAGGGGGTGCGGATGAGCAGTTCTTC.

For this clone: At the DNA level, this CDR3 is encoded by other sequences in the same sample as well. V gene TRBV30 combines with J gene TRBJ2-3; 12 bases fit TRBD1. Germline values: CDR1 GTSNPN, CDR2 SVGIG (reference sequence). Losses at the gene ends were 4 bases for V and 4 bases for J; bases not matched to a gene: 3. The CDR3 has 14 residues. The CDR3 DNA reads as TGTGCCTGGAATCGGGACAGGGGGCCAGATACGCAGTATTTT. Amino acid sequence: CAWNRDRGPDTQYF.

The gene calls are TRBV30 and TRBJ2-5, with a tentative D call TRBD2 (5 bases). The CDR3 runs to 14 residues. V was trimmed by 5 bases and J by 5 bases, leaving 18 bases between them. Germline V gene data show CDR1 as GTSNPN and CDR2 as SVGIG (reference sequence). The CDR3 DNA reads TGTGCCTGGGCCTCTAGTGCCGGGATGGAGACCCAGTACTTC. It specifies CAWASSAGMETQYF.

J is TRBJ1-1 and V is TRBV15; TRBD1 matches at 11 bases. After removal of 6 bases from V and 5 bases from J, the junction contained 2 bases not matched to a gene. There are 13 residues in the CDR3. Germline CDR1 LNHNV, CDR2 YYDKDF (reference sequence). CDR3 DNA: TGTGCCACCAGATGGGACAGGGGGACTGAAGCTTTCTTT. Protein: CATRWDRGTEAFF.

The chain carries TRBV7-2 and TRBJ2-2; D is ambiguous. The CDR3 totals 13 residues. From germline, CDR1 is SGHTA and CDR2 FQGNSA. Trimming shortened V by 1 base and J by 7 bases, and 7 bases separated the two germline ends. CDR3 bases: TGTGCCAGCAGCTTAGATAGCCTCGGGGAGCTGTTTTTT. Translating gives CASSLDSLGELFF.

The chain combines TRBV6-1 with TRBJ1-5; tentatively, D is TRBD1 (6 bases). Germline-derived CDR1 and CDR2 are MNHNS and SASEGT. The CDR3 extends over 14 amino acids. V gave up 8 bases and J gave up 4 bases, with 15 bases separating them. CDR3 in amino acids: CASVRGVLNQPQHF. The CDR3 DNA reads TGTGCCAGCGTCAGGGGAGTTCTAAATCAGCCCCAGCATTTT.

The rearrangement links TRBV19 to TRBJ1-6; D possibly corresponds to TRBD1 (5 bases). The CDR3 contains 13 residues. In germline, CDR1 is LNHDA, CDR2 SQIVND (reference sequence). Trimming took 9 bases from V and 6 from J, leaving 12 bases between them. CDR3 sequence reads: CASRDGFNSPLHF. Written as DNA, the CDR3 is TGTGCCAGCCGGGACGGATTTAATTCACCCCTCCACTTT.

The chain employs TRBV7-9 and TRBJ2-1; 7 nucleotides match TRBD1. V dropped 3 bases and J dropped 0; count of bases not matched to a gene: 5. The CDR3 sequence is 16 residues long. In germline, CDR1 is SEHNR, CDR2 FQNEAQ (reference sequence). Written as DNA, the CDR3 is TGTGCCAGCAGCTTCGACAGGGCCAGCTCCTACAATGAGCAGTTCTTC. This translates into CASSFDRASSYNEQFF. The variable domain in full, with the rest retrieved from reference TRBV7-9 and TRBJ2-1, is DTGVSQNPRHKITKRGQNVTFRCDPISEHNRLYWYRQTLGQGPEFLTYFQNEAQLEKSRLLSDRFSAERPKGSFSTLEIQRTEQGDSAMYLCASSFDRASSYNEQFFGPGTRLTVL.

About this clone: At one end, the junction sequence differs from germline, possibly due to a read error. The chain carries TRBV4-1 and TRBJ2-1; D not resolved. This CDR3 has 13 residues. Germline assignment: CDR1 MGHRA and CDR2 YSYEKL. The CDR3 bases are TGCGCCAGCAGCCAAGGCCTTGAGATTGAGGTCATCTTC. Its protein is CASSQGLEIEVIF.

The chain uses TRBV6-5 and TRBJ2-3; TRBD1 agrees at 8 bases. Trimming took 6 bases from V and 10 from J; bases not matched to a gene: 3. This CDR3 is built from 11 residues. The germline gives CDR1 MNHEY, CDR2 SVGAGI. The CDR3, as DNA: TGTGCCAGCAGCCGACAGGGGCCGCAGTATTTT. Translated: CASSRQGPQYF.

CDR3 DNA: TGTGCCAGCAGCATAGCGGGGGGGCGGCGCAATGAGCAGTTCTTC. This translates into CASSIAGGRRNEQFF. The chain is built from TRBV2 and TRBJ2-1, with 11 nucleotides matching TRBD2. Germline CDR1 is SNHLY and CDR2 is FYNNEI. J was trimmed by 6 bases and V by 6 bases; bases with no gene match: 7. The CDR3 spans 15 residues.

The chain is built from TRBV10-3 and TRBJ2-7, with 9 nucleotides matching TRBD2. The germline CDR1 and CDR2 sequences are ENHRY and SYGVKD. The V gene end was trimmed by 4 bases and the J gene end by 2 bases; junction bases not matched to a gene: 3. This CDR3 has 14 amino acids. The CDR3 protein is CAISVLAGPYEQYF. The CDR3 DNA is TGTGCCATCAGTGTTCTAGCGGGGCCCTACGAGCAGTACTTC.

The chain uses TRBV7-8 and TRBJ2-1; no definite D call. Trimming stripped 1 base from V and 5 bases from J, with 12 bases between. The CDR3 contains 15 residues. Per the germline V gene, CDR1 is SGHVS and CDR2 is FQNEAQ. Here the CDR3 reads CASSLDGRPDNEQFF. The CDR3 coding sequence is TGTGCCAGCAGCTTAGATGGACGCCCCGACAATGAGCAGTTCTTC.